This TCR beta chain was sequenced in a study of cytomegalovirus exposure and HLA in healthy donors. Germline lookup yields CDR1 LNHDA and CDR2 SQIVND (reference sequence). This CDR3 spans 14 amino acids. V lost 3 bases to trimming and J lost 5 bases; unmatched junction nucleotides: 5. Both 60 Vbeta primers and 13 Jbeta primers went into the PCR. Method: immunoSEQ multiplex PCR; TCRdb's copy keeps in-frame clones and lacks some. Of fewer than 120,000 clones in the sample, over 60% were seen once. Sample: PBMCs. The V call is TRBV19, the J call TRBJ1-2; TRBD1 agrees at 8 bases. The clonotype originates from a woman in her sixties in good health and CMV-seropositive. The DNA of the CDR3 is TGTGCCAGTAGTATGTTCAGACAGGGGTATGGCTACACCTTC. This gives the protein CASSMFRQGYGYTF.